What follows are 9 T cell receptor beta chains derived from one specimen sequenced in a study of T cell responses to AZD1222 COVID-19 vaccine. This table comes from immunoSEQ multiplex PCR, and its TCRdb copy is limited to in-frame clones, with some not included. The sample includes approximately 150,000 clones, 80% to 95% seen only once; the top ten take 1.1% to 1.5%. The sequencing here drew on peripheral blood, taken on day 0 of AZD1222 vaccination. These TCRs come from an adult in good health.

The chain links TRBV6-2 or TRBV6-3 to TRBJ1-2, with TRBD1 as a possible D gene (6 bases). This CDR3 region has 15 residues. Germline V lookup: CDR1 MNHEY, CDR2 SVGEGT. The V end was cut by 5 bases, the J end by 2 bases, with 15 bases between. CDR3 DNA sequence: TGTGCCAGCAGTCCCCCCCCGGACAGCAACTATGGCTACACCTTC. Translating gives CASSPPPDSNYGYTF.

The chain joins TRBV13 to TRBJ2-7, with 16 nucleotides matching TRBD2. Germline loops: CDR1 PRHDT, CDR2 FYEKMQ (reference sequence). Trimming cost V 2 bases and J 5 bases; bases outside gene matches: 3. The CDR3 runs 16 residues. CDR3 sequence reads: CASSLSGTSGRDEQYF. The CDR3 DNA is TGTGCCAGCAGCTTATCTGGGACTAGCGGGAGGGACGAGCAGTACTTC.

This clone was seen only once. The chain combines TRBV27 with TRBJ1-2; tentatively, D is TRBD1 (6 bases). The CDR3 extends over 15 amino acids. Deletions cut 3 bases from V and 7 bases from J, with 18 bases between. Germline CDR1 reads MNHEY; CDR2 reads SMNVEV (reference sequence). This CDR3 is CASSFGAGASGGYTF. CDR3 DNA: TGTGCCAGCAGTTTCGGAGCAGGGGCATCGGGTGGCTACACCTTC.

V usage is TRBV7-6 and J usage is TRBJ2-7; TRBD1 aligns across 12 bases. V gave up 4 bases and J gave up 3 bases; unmatched junction bases: 4. The CDR3 length is 15 residues. Germline V gene sequence: CDR1 SGHVS, CDR2 FNYEAQ. CDR3 nucleotides: TGTGCCAGCAGCTCGGGACAGGGGGCCTTCTACGAGCAGTACTTC. It codes for CASSSGQGAFYEQYF.

CDR3 loop: CASSQTTGGSTEAFF. Written as DNA, the CDR3 is TGTGCCAGCAGCCAAACCACAGGGGGGAGCACTGAAGCTTTCTTT. This chain joins TRBV4-2 and TRBJ1-1; 8 positions match TRBD1. Germline V lookup: CDR1 LGHNA, CDR2 YNFKEQ. With 2 bases clipped from V and 4 bases from J, the junction kept 6 bases outside the gene matches. This CDR3 is 15 amino acids long.

The rearrangement uses TRBV7-9 and TRBJ2-7; D not certain. Trimming left V 5 bases short and J 2 bases short, with 7 bases between. The CDR3 contains 12 residues. The germline V gene encodes CDR1 SEHNR and CDR2 FQNEAQ (reference sequence). The DNA of the CDR3 is TGTGCCAGCAGCCCCCCGGCCTACGAGCAGTACTTC. Its translation is CASSPPAYEQYF.

This clone has more than one count but fewer than ten. The rearrangement joins TRBV11-3 to TRBJ2-1, with TRBD2 as a possible D gene (6 bases). V was cut by 3 bases and J by 0 bases, with 21 bases left in between. Germline values: CDR1 SGHNT, CDR2 YENEEA. This CDR3 contains 19 residues. The CDR3 here is CASSLTRDFGLGSYNEQFF. The CDR3 DNA sequence: TGTGCCAGCAGCTTGACCCGGGACTTTGGGCTGGGCTCCTACAATGAGCAGTTCTTC.

This chain connects TRBV2 to TRBJ2-7, with D tentatively TRBD1 or TRBD2 (6 bases each). The CDR3 length is 15 residues. CDR1 and CDR2 (germline): SNHLY, FYNNEI. Trimming shortened V by 3 bases and J by 1 base, and 13 bases separated the two germline ends. The CDR3: CASSDGGLLSYEQYF. The DNA of the CDR3 is TGTGCCAGCAGTGATGGGGGGCTTCTTTCCTACGAGCAGTACTTC.

The V call is TRBV7-9, the J call TRBJ2-4; 9 positions agree with TRBD1. CDR3 length: 15 residues. Germline V gene lookup returns CDR1 SEHNR and CDR2 FQNEAQ (reference sequence). V gave up 5 bases and J gave up 8 bases; unmatched junction bases: 10. CDR3 amino acids: CASSPGGQGHDIQYF. For the CDR3, the DNA is TGTGCCAGCAGCCCAGGAGGACAGGGGCACGACATTCAGTACTTC. The full variable domain, completed using reference TRBV7-9 and TRBJ2-4, is DTGVSQNPRHKITKRGQNVTFRCDPISEHNRLYWYRQTLGQGPEFLTYFQNEAQLEKSRLLSDRFSAERPKGSFSTLEIQRTEQGDSAMYLCASSPGGQGHDIQYFGAGTRLSVL.